This TCR beta chain was recovered during a study of tumor and adjacent non-tumor tissue in lung cancer. Study-level background: The cohort had about a dozen adenocarcinoma, a couple of squamous cell and 1 small cell patients. The patients, about nine men and 5 women, were about 31 to 85 with stage I to III disease. The study's findings and limits: Compared with tumor, normal lung showed significantly lower TCR diversity.

This sample's RNA came from whole unsorted tissue. In the case of this clonotype: The antigen is unknown.

Three rounds of nested PCR, following a modified ARM-PCR protocol, produced the TCRbeta library. TCRdb independently ran MiXCR on the multiplex PCR reads; one entry per CDR3 protein. Of about 85,000 distinct CDR3 sequences listed, 61% were seen once; the top ten hold over 12%. Germline CDR1 MDHEN, CDR2 SYDVKM. V was trimmed by 2 bases and J by 3 bases, leaving 8 bases between them. The CDR3 sequence is 14 residues long. This sequence joins TRBV28 and TRBJ1-5; D may be TRBD1 (5 bases). The TCR comes from an older man with non-small cell lung cancer. What was sequenced was lung tumor tissue. For the CDR3, the DNA is TGTGCCAGCAGTTTACAGGGTCCCAATCAGCCCCAGCATTTT. Its translation: CASSLQGPNQPQHF.